This TCR beta chain was sequenced in a study of cytomegalovirus exposure and HLA in healthy donors. Broader study findings: Using a false discovery rate of 0.05, a later analysis showed that 16,000 or so TCR beta sequences were associated with HLA alleles.

Use of 60 Vbeta and 13 Jbeta primers characterized the PCR. In the original workflow: Later work found tens of millions of unique TCR beta chains, with 9.5 million to 11 million shared. TCRdb's table, derived via immunoSEQ multiplex PCR, lists solely in-frame clones and lacks some. D and trimming come from the DNA, and the V and J calls and clone size come from that table. This sample has about 130,000 clones, with more than 65% found just once. Comments on this clone: The antigen remains undetermined.

The receptor comes from a woman aged 18-35 years in good health and CMV-seropositive. The sample was PBMCs.

CDR3 DNA: TGTGCCAGCAGCGCGGCGGGGACAGGGCCCTACGAGCAGTACTTC. This translates into CASSAAGTGPYEQYF. J is TRBJ2-7 and V is TRBV9; TRBD1 agrees at 9 bases. The CDR3 totals 15 residues. Germline V CDR1 and CDR2: SGDLS, YYNGEE. Germline trimming cut 3 bases from V and 2 bases from J; bases unmatched to any gene: 6. The whole variable domain, remainder taken from reference TRBV9 and TRBJ2-7, is DSGVTQTPKHLITATGQRVTLRCSPRSGDLSVYWYQQSLDQGLQFLIQYYNGEERAKGNILERFSAQQFPDLHSELNLSSLELGDSALYFCASSAAGTGPYEQYFGPGTRLTVT.